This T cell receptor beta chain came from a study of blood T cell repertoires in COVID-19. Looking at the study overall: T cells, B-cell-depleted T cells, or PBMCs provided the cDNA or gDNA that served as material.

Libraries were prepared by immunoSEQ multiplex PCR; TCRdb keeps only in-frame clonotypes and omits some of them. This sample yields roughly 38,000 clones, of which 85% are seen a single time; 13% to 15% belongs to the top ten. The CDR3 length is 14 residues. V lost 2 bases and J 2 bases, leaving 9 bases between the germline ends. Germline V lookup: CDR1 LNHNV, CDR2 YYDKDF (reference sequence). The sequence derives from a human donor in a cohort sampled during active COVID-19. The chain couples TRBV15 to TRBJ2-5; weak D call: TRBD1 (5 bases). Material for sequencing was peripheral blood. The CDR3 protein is CATSRQGRQETQYF. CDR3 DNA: TGTGCCACCAGCAGACAGGGTCGTCAAGAGACCCAGTACTTC.